The present T cell receptor (beta chain) was sequenced within a study of blood T cell repertoires in COVID-19. Study overall: Sites in the United States, Italy and Spain provided acute and convalescent COVID-19 samples.

The authors' processing: Reference gene primer amplification yielded estimated nucleated cell counts. Sequencing used immunoSEQ multiplex PCR; TCRdb keeps in-frame clones, though not all of them. V and J calls and clone size are copied from that table; D and trimming were computed from the DNA. The repertoire holds about 80,000 clones, with approximately 80% as singletons. The germline gives CDR1 MGHRA, CDR2 YSYEKL. The CDR3 has 16 amino acids. With V trimmed by 3 bases and J by 4 bases, 8 bases remained unmatched. Material for sequencing was peripheral blood. This TCR derives from a man in his 60s with active or convalescent COVID-19. This sequence joins TRBV4-1 and TRBJ1-4, with 7 bases lining up with TRBD1. The CDR3 bases are TGCGCCAGCAGCCATCAACCGGGACAGAATAATGAAAAACTGTTTTTT. Its protein product is CASSHQPGQNNEKLFF.